The source of this T cell receptor (beta chain) is a study of CD4 T cells in relation to SARS-CoV-2 and coronaviruses. CDR3 length: 13 amino acids. Trimming shortened V by 6 bases and J by 0 bases, and 6 bases separated the two germline ends. CDR1 and CDR2 (germline): SNHLY, FYNNEI. Using immunoSEQ multiplex PCR, the repertoire was profiled, and TCRdb retains in-frame clones only, with some absent. The data contain about 68,000 clones, over 85% of them singletons. The unexposed donors gave CD4+ T cells in about 2010-2019, prior to COVID-19. The sequenced material came from naive CD4+ T cells from PBMCs. Subset specified: naive CD4+ T cells isolated by negative enrichment. This receptor was taken from a human donor in good health. This chain connects TRBV2 to TRBJ1-5; D not resolved. CDR3: CASREDSNQPQHF. CDR3 bases: TGTGCCAGCAGAGAGGATAGCAATCAGCCCCAGCATTTT.